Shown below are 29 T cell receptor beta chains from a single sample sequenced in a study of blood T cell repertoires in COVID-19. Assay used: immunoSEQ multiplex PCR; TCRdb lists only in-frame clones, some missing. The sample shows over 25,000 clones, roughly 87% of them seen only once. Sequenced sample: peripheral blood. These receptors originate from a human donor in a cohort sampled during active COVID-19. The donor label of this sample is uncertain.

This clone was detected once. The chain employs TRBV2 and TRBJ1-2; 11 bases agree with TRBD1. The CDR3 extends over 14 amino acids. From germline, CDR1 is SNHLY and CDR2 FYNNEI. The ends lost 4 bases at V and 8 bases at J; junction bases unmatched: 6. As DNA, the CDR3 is TGTGCCAGCAGTGCTGGGACAGGGGGGGTAGGCTACACCTTC. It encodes CASSAGTGGVGYTF.

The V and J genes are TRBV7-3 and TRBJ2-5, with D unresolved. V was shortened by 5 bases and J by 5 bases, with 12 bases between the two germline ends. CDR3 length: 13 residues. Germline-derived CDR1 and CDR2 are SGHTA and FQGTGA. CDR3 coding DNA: TGTGCCAGCAGCCTCAGTGGTTGGGAGACCCAGTACTTC. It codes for CASSLSGWETQYF.

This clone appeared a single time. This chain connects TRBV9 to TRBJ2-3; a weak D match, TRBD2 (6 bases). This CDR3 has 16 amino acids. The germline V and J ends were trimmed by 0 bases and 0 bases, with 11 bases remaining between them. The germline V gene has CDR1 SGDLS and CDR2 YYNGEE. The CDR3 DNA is TGTGCCAGCAGCGTAGTGGGGGGTACTAGCACAGATACGCAGTATTTT. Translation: CASSVVGGTSTDTQYF.

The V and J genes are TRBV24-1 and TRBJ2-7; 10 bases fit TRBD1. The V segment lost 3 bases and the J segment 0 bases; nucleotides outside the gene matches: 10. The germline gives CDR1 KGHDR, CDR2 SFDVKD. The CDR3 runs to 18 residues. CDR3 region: CATSDPRDRGPYSYEQYF. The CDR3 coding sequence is TGTGCCACCAGTGATCCCCGGGACAGGGGCCCCTACTCCTACGAGCAGTACTTC.

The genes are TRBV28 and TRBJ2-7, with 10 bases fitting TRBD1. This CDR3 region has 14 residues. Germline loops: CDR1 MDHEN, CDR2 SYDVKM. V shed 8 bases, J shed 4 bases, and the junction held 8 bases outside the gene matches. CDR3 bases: TGTGCCAGCGGGCAGGGACAGGGGTCGTACGAGCAGTACTTC. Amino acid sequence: CASGQGQGSYEQYF.

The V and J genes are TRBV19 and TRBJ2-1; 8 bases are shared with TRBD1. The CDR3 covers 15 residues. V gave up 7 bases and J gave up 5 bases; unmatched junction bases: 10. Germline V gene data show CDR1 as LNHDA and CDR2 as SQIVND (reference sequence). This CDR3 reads CASTRTGIDNNEQFF. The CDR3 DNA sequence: TGTGCCAGTACCCGGACAGGGATTGATAACAATGAGCAGTTCTTC.

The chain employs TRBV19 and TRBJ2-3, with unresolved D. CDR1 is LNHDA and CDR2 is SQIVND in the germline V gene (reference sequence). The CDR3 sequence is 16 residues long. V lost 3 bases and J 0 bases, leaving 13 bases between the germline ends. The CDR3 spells CASSIGLLPSTDTQYF. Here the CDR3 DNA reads TGTGCCAGTAGTATTGGCCTACTACCGAGCACAGATACGCAGTATTTT. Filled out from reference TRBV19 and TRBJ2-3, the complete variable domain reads DGGITQSPKYLFRKEGQNVTLSCEQNLNHDAMYWYRQDPGQGLRLIYYSQIVNDFQKGDIAEGYSVSREKKESFPLTVTSAQKNPTAFYLCASSIGLLPSTDTQYFGPGTRLTVL.

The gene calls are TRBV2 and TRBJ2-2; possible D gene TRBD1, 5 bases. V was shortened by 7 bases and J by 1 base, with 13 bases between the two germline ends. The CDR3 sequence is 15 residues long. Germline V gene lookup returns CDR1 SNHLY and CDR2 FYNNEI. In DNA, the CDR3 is TGTGCCAGCAAACGACAGCCAGTGAACACCGGGGAGCTGTTTTTT. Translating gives CASKRQPVNTGELFF.

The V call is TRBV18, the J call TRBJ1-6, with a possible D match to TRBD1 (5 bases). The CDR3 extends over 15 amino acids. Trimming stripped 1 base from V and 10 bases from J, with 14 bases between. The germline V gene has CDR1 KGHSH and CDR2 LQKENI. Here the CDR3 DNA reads TGTGCCAGCTCACCACGCCCAGGGTCTGAATCACCCCTCCACTTT. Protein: CASSPRPGSESPLHF. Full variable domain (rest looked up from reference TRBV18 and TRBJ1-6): NAGVMQNPRHLVRRRGQEARLRCSPMKGHSHVYWYRQLPEEGLKFMVYLQKENIIDESGMPKERFSAEFPKEGPSILRIQQVVRGDSAAYFCASSPRPGSESPLHFGNGTRLTVT.

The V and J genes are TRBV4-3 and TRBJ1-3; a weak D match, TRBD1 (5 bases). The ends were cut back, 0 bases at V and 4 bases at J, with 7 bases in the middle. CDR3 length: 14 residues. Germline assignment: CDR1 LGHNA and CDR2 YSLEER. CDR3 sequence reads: CASSQDWGGNTIYF. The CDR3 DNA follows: TGCGCCAGCAGCCAAGATTGGGGCGGAAACACCATATATTTT.

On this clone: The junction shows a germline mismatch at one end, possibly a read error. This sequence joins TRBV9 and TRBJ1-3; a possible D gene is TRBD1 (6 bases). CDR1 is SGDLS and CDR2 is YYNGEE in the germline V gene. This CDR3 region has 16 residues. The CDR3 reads CASSVGPAGVLGELCF. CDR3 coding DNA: TGTGCCAGCAGCGTAGGGCCCGCAGGGGTTTTGGGAGAACTTTGTTTT.

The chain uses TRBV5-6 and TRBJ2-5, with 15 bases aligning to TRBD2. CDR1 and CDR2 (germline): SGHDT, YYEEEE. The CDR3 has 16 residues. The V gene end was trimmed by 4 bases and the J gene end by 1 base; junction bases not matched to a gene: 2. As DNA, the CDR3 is TGTGCCAGCAGCCGGGGACTAGCGGGGGGCCAAGAGACCCAGTACTTC. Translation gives CASSRGLAGGQETQYF.

CDR3: CASSPLAGDSYEQYF. The CDR3 coding sequence is TGTGCCAGCAGCCCACTAGCGGGGGACTCCTACGAGCAGTACTTC. V is TRBV7-2 and J is TRBJ2-7; TRBD2 matches at 11 bases. J was trimmed by 0 bases and V by 5 bases; bases with no gene match: 3. Germline CDR1 reads SGHTA; CDR2 reads FQGNSA. This CDR3 has 15 residues.

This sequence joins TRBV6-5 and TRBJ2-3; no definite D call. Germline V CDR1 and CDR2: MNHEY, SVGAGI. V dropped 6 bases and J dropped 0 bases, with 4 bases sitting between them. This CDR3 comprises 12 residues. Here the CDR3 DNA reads TGTGCCAGCAGGACTAGCACAGATACGCAGTATTTT. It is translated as CASRTSTDTQYF.

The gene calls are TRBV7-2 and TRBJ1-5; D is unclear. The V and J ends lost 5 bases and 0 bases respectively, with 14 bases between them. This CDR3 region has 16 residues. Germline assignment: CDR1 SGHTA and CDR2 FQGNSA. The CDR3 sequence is CASSLRRGDSNQPQHF. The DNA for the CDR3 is TGTGCCAGCAGCCTACGACGCGGGGATAGCAATCAGCCCCAGCATTTT.

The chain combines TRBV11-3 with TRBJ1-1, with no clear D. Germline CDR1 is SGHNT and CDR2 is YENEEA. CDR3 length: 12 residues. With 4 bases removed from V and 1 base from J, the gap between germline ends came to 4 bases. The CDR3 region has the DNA TGTGCCAGCAGCTCAGGGAACACTGAAGCTTTCTTT. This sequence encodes CASSSGNTEAFF.

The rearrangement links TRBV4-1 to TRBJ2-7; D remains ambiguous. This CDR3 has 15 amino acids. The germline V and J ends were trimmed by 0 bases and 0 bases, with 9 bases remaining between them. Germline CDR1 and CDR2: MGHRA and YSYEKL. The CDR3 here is CASSQETASSYEQYF. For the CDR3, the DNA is TGCGCCAGCAGCCAAGAGACGGCTAGCTCCTACGAGCAGTACTTC.

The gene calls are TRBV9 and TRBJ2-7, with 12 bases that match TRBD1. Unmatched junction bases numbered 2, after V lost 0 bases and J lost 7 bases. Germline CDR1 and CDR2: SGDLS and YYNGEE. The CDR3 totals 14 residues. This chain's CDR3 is CASSVGDRGQEQYF. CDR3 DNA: TGTGCCAGCAGCGTAGGGGACAGGGGGCAAGAGCAGTACTTC.

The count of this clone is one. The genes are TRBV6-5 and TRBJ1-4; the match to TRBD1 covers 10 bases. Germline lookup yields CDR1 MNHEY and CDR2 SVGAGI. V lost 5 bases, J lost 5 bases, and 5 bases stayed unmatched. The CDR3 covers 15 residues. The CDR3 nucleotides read TGTGCCAGCAGTCATAGGGACAGGGGAAATGAAAAACTGTTTTTT. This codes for CASSHRDRGNEKLFF.

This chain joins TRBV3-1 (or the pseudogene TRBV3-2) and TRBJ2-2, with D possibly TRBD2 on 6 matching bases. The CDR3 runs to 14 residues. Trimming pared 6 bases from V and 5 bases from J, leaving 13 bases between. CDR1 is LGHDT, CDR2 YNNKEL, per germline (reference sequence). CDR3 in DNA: TGTGCCAGCAGGTCTACGGGAGAGACCGGGGAGCTGTTTTTT. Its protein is CASRSTGETGELFF.

Here the CDR3 reads CASSTSGEETQYF. In DNA form, the CDR3 reads TGTGCCAGCAGCACTAGCGGGGAAGAGACCCAGTACTTC. V usage is TRBV7-9 and J usage is TRBJ2-5; 10 bases are shared with TRBD2. The V segment lost 5 bases and the J segment 3 bases; nucleotides outside the gene matches: 0. CDR1 is SEHNR and CDR2 is FQNEAQ in the germline V gene (reference sequence). CDR3 size: 13 residues.

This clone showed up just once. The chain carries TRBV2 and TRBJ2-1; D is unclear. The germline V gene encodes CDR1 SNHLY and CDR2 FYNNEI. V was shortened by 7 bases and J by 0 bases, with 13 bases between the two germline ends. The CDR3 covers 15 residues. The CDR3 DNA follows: TGTGCCAGCATAGGAGACTCGAACTCCTACAATGAGCAGTTCTTC. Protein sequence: CASIGDSNSYNEQFF.

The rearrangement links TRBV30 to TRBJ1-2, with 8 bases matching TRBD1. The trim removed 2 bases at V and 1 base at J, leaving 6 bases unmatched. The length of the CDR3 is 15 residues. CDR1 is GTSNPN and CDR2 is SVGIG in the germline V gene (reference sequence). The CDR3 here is CAWSLGTGGNYGYTF. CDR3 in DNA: TGTGCCTGGAGTCTAGGAACAGGGGGTAACTATGGCTACACCTTC.

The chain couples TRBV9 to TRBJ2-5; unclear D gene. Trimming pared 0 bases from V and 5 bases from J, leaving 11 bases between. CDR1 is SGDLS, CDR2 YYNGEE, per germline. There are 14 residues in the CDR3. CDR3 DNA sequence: TGTGCCAGCAGCGTAGCTACCAGCGTCGAGACCCAGTACTTC. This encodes CASSVATSVETQYF.

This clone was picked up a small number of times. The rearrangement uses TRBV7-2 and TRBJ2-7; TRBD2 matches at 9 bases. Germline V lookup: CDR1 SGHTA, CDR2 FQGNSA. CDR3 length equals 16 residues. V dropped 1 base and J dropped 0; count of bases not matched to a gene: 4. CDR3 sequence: CASSLVAGDTSYEQYF. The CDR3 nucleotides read TGTGCCAGCAGCTTAGTAGCGGGGGACACCTCCTACGAGCAGTACTTC.

CDR3 region: CASSLVRASGGSETQYF. Written as DNA, the CDR3 is TGTGCCAGCAGCTTAGTTCGGGCTAGCGGGGGTTCAGAGACCCAGTACTTC. The chain has TRBV7-8 and TRBJ2-5; 10 nucleotides agree with TRBD2. The CDR3 spans 17 residues. V lost 1 base, J lost 4 bases, and 9 bases stayed unmatched. Germline loops: CDR1 SGHVS, CDR2 FQNEAQ.

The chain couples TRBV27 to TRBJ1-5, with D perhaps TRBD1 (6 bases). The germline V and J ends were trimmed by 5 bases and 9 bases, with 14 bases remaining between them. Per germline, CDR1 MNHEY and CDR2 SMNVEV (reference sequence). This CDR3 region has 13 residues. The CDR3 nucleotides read TGTGCCAGCAGTCGGGCGGTGGGGGCGCCCCAGCATTTT. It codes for CASSRAVGAPQHF.

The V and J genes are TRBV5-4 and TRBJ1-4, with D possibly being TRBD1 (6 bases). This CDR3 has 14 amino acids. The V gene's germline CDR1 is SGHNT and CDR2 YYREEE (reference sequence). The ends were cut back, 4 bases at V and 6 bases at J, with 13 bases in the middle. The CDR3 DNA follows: TGTGCCAGCAGCCCAGGGCCAGGGGATGAAAAACTGTTTTTT. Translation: CASSPGPGDEKLFF.

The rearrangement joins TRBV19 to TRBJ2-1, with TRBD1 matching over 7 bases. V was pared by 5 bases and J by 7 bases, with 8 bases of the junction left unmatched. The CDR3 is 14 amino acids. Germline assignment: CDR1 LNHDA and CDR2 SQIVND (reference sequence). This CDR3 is CASSATGSRNEQFF. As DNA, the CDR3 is TGTGCCAGTAGTGCGACAGGGAGTAGAAATGAGCAGTTCTTC. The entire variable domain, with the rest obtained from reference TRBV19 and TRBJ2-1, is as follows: DGGITQSPKYLFRKEGQNVTLSCEQNLNHDAMYWYRQDPGQGLRLIYYSQIVNDFQKGDIAEGYSVSREKKESFPLTVTSAQKNPTAFYLCASSATGSRNEQFFGPGTRLTVL.